This entry is about one T cell receptor beta chain. What it binds is not known. The protocol attached unique molecular identifiers to individual cDNA molecules. A single record per CDR3 protein comes from TCRdb applying MiXCR to the 5' RACE reads. The sample includes about 29,000 distinct CDR3 sequences, 4.5% of them seen just once. The CDR3 consists of 17 residues. The germline V gene encodes CDR1 KGHDR and CDR2 SFDVKD. The trim removed 3 bases at V and 0 bases at J, leaving 7 bases unmatched. The data were obtained in a study of early T cells in non-severe SARS-CoV-2 infection. Across the whole study: Chains stayed unpaired after sequencing of bulk RNA from unsorted whole blood. Whole-study results and caveats: Private and CD4 specificities were missed by VDJdb matching, which favored anti-spike CD8 responses.

Sequenced material: whole blood. The genes are TRBV24-1 and TRBJ2-1; the match to TRBD1 covers 7 bases. The receptor was derived from an adult who was a healthcare worker with PCR-confirmed SARS-CoV-2 infection or an uninfected control (not recorded which). The CDR3 nucleotides are TGTGCCACCAGTGATACTGGACAGGTCAGCTCCTACAATGAGCAGTTCTTC. The encoded protein is CATSDTGQVSSYNEQFF.